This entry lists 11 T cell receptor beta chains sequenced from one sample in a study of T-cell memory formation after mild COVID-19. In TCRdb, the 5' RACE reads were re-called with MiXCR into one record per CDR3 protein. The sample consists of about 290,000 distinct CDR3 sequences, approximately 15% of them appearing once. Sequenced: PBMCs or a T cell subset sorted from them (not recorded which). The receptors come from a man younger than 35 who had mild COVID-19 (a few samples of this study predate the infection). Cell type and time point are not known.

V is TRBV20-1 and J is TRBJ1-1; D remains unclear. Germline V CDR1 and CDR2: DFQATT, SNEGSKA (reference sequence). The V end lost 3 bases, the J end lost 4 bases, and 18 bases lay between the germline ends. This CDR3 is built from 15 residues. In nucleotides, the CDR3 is TGCAGTGCTAGGTTCGTGACGGGCCCTGGCACTGAAGCTTTCTTT. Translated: CSARFVTGPGTEAFF.

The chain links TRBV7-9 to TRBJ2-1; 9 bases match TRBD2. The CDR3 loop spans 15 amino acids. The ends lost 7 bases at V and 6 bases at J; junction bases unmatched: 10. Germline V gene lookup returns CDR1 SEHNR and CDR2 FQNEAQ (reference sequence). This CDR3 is CASTGGWRGGNEQFF. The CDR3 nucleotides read TGTGCCAGCACCGGAGGGTGGCGGGGGGGCAATGAGCAGTTCTTC.

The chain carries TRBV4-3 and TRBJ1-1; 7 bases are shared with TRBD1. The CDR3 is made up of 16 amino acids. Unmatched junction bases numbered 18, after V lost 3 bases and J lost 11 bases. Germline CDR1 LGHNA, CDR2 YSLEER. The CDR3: CASSHTSGTDSLGAFF. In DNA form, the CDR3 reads TGCGCCAGCAGCCACACATCCGGGACAGACTCCCTCGGGGCTTTCTTT.

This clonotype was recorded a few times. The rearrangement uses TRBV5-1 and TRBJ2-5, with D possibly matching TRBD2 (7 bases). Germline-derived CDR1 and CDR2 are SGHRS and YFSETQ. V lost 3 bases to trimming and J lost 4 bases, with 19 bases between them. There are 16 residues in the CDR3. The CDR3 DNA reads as TGCGCCAGCAGCTCCCTGGAGGGGGGGCCGGCAGAGACCCAGTACTTC. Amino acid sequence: CASSSLEGGPAETQYF.

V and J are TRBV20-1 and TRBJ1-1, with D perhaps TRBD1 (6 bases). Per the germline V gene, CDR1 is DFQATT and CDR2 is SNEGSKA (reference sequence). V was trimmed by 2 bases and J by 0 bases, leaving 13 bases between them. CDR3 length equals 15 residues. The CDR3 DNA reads TGCAGTGCTAGACAGGGGCGGATTTTGAACACTGAAGCTTTCTTT. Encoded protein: CSARQGRILNTEAFF.

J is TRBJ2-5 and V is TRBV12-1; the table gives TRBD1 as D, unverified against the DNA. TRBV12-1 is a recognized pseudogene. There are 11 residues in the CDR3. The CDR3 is CASSSPGTQYF. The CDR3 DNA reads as TGTGCCAGCAGCTCCCCCGGTACCCAGTACTTC.

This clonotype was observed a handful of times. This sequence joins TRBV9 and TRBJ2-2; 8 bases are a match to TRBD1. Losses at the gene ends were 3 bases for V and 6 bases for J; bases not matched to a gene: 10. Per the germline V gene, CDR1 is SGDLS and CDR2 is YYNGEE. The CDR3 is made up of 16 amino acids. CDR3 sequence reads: CASSADRGSLAGELFF. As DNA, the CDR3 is TGTGCCAGCAGCGCTGACAGGGGATCTCTCGCCGGGGAGCTGTTTTTT.

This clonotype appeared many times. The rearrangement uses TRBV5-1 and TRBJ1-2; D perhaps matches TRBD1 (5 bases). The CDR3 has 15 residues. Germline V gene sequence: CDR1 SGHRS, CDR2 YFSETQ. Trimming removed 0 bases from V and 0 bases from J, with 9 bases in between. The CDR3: CASSLVGGTNYGYTF. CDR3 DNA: TGCGCCAGCAGCTTGGTGGGGGGAACTAACTATGGCTACACCTTC. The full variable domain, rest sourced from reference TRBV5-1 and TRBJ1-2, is KAGVTQTPRYLIKTRGQQVTLSCSPISGHRSVSWYQQTPGQGLQFLFEYFSETQRNKGNFPGRFSGRQFSNSRSEMNVSTLELGDSALYLCASSLVGGTNYGYTFGSGTRLTVV.

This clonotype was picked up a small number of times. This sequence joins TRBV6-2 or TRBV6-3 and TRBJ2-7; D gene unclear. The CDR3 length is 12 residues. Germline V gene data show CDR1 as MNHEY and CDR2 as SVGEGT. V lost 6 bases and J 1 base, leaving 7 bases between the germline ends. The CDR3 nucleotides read TGTGCCAGCAGCAGACGGTCCTACGAGCAGTACGTC. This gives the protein CASSRRSYEQYV.

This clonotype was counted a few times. DNA of the CDR3: TGTGCCAGCTGTGGTCAGCCCCAGCATTTT. It is translated as CASCGQPQHF. The V call is TRBV6-1, the J call TRBJ1-5, with D uncertain. CDR1 and CDR2 from the germline V gene are MNHNS and SASEGT. The CDR3 consists of 10 residues. The germline V and J ends were trimmed by 8 bases and 6 bases, with 5 bases remaining between them.

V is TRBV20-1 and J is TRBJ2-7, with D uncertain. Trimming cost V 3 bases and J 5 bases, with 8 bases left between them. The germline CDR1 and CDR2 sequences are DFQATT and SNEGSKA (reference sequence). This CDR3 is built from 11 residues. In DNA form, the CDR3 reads TGCAGTGCTAGCCATACAGACGAGCAGTACGTC. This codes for CSASHTDEQYV.